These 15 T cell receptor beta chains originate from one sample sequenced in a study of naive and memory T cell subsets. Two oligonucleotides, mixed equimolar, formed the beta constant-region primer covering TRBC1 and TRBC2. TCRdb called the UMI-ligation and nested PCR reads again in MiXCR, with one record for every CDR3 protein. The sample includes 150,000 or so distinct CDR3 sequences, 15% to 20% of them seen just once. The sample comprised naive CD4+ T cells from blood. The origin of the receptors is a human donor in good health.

In DNA form, the CDR3 reads TGCAGCGTTCCGCCCCTATCGAGCGGGAGTTCGGCCCAGTACTTC. It translates to CSVPPLSSGSSAQYF. The J gene is TRBJ2-5, the V gene TRBV29-1; the match to TRBD2 covers 8 bases. CDR1 and CDR2 (germline): SQVTM, ANQGSEA. This CDR3 has 15 residues. The ends lost 5 bases at V and 9 bases at J; junction bases unmatched: 17.

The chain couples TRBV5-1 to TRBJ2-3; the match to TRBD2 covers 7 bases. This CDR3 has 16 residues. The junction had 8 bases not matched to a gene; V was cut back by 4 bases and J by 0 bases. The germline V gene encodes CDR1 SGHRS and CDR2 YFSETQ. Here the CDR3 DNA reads TGCGCCAGCAGCCCACCAGCGGGGTATAGCACAGATACGCAGTATTTT. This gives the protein CASSPPAGYSTDTQYF.

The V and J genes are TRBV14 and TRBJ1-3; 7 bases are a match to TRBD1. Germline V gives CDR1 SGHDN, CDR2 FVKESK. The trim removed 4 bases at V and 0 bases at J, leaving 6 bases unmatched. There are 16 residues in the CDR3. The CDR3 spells CASSRGQEYSGNTIYF. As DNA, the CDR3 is TGTGCCAGCAGCCGCGGACAGGAATACTCTGGAAACACCATATATTTT.

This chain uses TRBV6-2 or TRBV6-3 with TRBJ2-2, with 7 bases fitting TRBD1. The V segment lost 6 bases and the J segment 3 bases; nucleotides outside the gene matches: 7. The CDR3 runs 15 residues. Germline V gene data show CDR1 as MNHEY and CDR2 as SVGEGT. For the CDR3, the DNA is TGTGCCAGCAGGAAGGGGGCGATACACACCGGGGAGCTGTTTTTT. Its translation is CASRKGAIHTGELFF.

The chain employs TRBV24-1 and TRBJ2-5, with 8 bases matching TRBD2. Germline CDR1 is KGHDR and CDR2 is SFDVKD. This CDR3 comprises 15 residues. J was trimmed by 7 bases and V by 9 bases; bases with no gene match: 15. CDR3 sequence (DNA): TGTGCCACCTCTCGGGGGGCACGGGAGGGAGGGACCCAGTACTTC. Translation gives CATSRGAREGGTQYF.

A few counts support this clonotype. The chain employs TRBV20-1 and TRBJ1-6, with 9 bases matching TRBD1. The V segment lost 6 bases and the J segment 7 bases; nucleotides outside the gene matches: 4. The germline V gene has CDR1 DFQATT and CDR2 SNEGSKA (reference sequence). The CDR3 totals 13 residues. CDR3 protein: CSAAGTGNSPLHF. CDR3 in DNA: TGCAGTGCCGCCGGGACAGGGAATTCACCCCTCCACTTT.

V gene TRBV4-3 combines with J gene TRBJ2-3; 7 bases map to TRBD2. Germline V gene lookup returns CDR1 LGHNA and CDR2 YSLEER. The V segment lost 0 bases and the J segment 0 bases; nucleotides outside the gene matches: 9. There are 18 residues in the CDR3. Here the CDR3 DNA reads TGCGCCAGCAGCCAAGAACTCTCGGCGGGAGCTAGCACAGATACGCAGTATTTT. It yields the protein CASSQELSAGASTDTQYF.

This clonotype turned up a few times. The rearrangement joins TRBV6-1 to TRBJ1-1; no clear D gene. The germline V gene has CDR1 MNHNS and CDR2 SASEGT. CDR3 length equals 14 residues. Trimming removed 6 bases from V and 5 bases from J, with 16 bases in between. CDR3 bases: TGTGCCAGCAGCGATAGGAACGGTGGGACTGAAGCTTTCTTT. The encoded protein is CASSDRNGGTEAFF.

The CDR3 spells CASIPGTGLGNEQFF. The CDR3 nucleotides are TGTGCCAGCATCCCCGGGACAGGGCTGGGGAATGAGCAGTTCTTC. The chain couples TRBV6-5 to TRBJ2-1; 9 bases match TRBD1. Trimming removed 7 bases from V and 7 bases from J; junction bases left unmatched: 11. This CDR3 is built from 15 residues. The germline CDR1 and CDR2 sequences are MNHEY and SVGAGI.

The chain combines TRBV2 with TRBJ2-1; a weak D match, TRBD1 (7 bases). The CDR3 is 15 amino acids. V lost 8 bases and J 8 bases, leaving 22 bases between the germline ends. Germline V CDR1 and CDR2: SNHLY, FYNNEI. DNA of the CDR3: TGTGCCAGCGCGGTGTGGGGACAGCCGGGGGATGAGCAGTTCTTC. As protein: CASAVWGQPGDEQFF.

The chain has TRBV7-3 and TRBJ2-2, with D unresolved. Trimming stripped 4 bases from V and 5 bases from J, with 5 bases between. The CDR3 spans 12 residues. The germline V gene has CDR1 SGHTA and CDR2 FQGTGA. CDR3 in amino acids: CASSSLTGELFF. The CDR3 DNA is TGTGCCAGCAGCTCCCTAACCGGGGAGCTGTTTTTT.

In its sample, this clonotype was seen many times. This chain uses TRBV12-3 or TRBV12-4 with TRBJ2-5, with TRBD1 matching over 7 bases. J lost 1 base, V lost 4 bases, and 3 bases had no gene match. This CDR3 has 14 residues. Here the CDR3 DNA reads TGTGCCAGCAGTTCGGACAGGACCCAAGAGACCCAGTACTTC. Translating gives CASSSDRTQETQYF.

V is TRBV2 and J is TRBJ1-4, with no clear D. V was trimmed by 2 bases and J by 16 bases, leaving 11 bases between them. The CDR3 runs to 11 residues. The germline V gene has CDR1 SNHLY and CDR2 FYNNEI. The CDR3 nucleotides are TGTGCCAGCAGTGAATCTGGGAGTAGGTTTTTT. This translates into CASSESGSRFF.

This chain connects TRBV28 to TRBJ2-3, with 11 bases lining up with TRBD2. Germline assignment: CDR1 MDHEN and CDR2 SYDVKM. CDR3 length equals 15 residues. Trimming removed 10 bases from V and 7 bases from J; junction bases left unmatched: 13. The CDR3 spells CATGVAGGPIYTQYF. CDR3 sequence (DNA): TGTGCCACTGGGGTAGCGGGAGGGCCTATATATACGCAGTATTTT.

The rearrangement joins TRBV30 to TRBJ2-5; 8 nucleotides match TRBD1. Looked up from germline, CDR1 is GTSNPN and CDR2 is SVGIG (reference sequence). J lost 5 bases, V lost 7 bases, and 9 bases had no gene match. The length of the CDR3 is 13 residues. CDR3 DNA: TGTGCCTTCGCAGGGGGCTTATACGAGACCCAGTACTTC. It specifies CAFAGGLYETQYF.